Sequencing of this T cell receptor beta chain was carried out in a study of blood T cells in healthy people across ages (dated by TCRdb to about 2015). In terms of the full investigation: In model experiments, template switching captured about one uniquely barcoded TCR beta cDNA molecule for every two T cells. The study measured age-related changes in TCR beta repertoire diversity using deep sequencing normalized with unique cDNA molecular identifiers. Four age groups were formed from the donors: young (average about 15 years), middle-aged (less than 40), aged (over 55) and long-lived (around 82). Donors of different ages were randomly distributed across sequencing lanes to avoid experimental bias. For two donors (one aged 18 to 30 and one aged 80 or older), the study analyzed two additional independent replicas of 1 million unique cDNA reads from the same blood draw. Study-wide findings and limitations: Because the CMV infection status of the donors was unknown, age-related changes in expanded clonotypes may potentially have been confounded. Compared with the aged group, the long-lived group had more naive CD4+ T cells, fewer expanded clones and increased TCR diversity, a pattern suggesting age selection. Estimates of total diversity based on one million sequenced T cells were considered lower bounds and underestimates. Conclusive comparison of naive and antigen-experienced compartments was prevented by the profiling of bulk unsorted PBMCs. There was a strong correlation between observed TCR beta diversity and the percentage of naive T cells measured by flow cytometry. Observed TCR beta diversity per million T cells fell roughly linearly with age, and a significant reduction was already apparent by age around 40.

The donors were roughly 39 Caucasian individuals from Russia, aged about 6 to 95 years, who were systemically healthy. Each donor gave ten milliliters of peripheral blood, drawn into EDTA-treated Vacutainer tubes. Ficoll-Paque density-gradient centrifugation was used to isolate PBMCs, with at least 7 million per sample. Trizol reagent was used to extract total RNA from the PBMCs, yielding at least 5.5 micrograms per sample. For every donor, an aliquot of PBMCs went through flow cytometry to measure the percentages of naive CD45RAhigh/CD27high T cells. The CDR3 measures 13 amino acids from cysteine to phenylalanine. Just CDR3 DNA is preserved here, 39 bases in frame from base 1. CDR1 and CDR2 were assigned from the germline V gene (reference sequence) as DFQATT and SNEGSKA. Ends trimmed: V by 6 bases, J by 4 bases; bases unmatched to a gene: 7. The sample holds a few counts of this clonotype. No antigen is known for it. No much larger clonotype is one base removed from it; base qualities were not supplied.

Libraries were built with 5' RACE. Sequencing relied on an Illumina HiSeq 2500. A second 7 to 11 cycle PCR used a sample-barcoded 5' primer and a J-beta primer mix. Each TCR beta cDNA molecule received a unique molecular identifier from a template-switch 5' adaptor carrying 12 random nucleotides. Each sample yielded at least 2.5 million CDR3-containing paired-end reads. All of the RNA was converted into first-strand cDNA using the Mint cDNA synthesis kit, with a TRBC-specific oligonucleotide serving as the primer. Following uracil-DNA glycosylase treatment, all cDNA underwent a first 18-cycle PCR with the universal primers M1SS and BC2_uni_R. As for the authors' bioinformatics: For normalization, 1 million high-quality reads were randomly selected from each sample, with every read carrying a distinct molecular identifier. Instead of being binned into consensus sequences, reads that shared molecular identifiers were thrown out. MiTCR, with a Q25 quality threshold and the strictest error-elimination algorithm, was used for CDR3 identification, clonotype clustering and error correction. A nonparametric unseen species model with Euler transformation was used to estimate lower-bound total TCR beta diversity. TCRdb reprocessed the public reads (quality trimming at Q25 with fastp, clone calling with MiXCR) and kept in-frame beta chains. For every CDR3 protein sequence, its rows merge into one entry that carries the most common genes and DNA. Clone size and V and J calls follow TCRdb, not the original study. Counted in this sample were more than 650,000 distinct CDR3 sequences; about a fifth of them appeared once. Of the sample, 20% to 25% is held by the ten largest clones.

This chain joins TRBV20-1 to TRBJ2-5; the central 8 bases match TRBD1. Sequences were obtained from blood. This TCR was sampled from a man between 65 and 80 years old in good health. This receptor carries the CDR3 CSAPPGQGETQYF. The base sequence is TGCAGTGCCCCACCAGGACAGGGAGAGACCCAGTACTTC.